The next 4 T cell receptor beta chains were all read from a single sample in a study of technical replicates of blood from several donors. The repertoire was sequenced with immunoSEQ multiplex PCR; TCRdb's copy has only in-frame clones and lacks some. Found here are about 100,000 clones, around 95% of them singletons; the top ten hold 0.2% to 0.25%. The specimen sequenced was T cells isolated from PBMCs. The receptors were gathered from a human donor in good health.

V and J are TRBV5-8 and TRBJ1-2; D remains unclear. Deletions cut 0 bases from V and 6 bases from J, with 9 bases between. The CDR3 covers 13 residues. Germline CDR1 SGHTS, CDR2 YDEGEE. The CDR3 sequence is CASSLVPGDGYTF. CDR3 bases: TGTGCCAGCAGCTTGGTCCCCGGGGATGGCTACACCTTC.

The table lists this clone with a few counts. This chain joins TRBV7-3 and TRBJ2-3, with TRBD2 matching over 8 bases. The CDR3 loop spans 17 amino acids. In germline, CDR1 is SGHTA, CDR2 FQGTGA. V was clipped by 4 bases and J by 3 bases; unmatched bases: 12. The CDR3 region is CASSSTGGGGTTDTQYF. The CDR3 DNA reads TGTGCCAGCAGCTCTACGGGCGGCGGGGGGACAACAGATACGCAGTATTTT.

This sequence joins TRBV29-1 and TRBJ2-3; tentative D call: TRBD2 (5 bases). Germline loops: CDR1 SQVTM, CDR2 ANQGSEA. CDR3 length equals 13 residues. V shed 4 bases and J shed 3 bases, with 11 bases lying between them. The CDR3, as DNA: TGCAGCGTTGCTCAGCGGCTAACAGATACGCAGTATTTT. Translating gives CSVAQRLTDTQYF.

CDR3 nucleotide sequence: TGTGCCAGCAGCCCCGGACTAGCCCATGAGCAGTTCTTC. This encodes CASSPGLAHEQFF. The chain joins TRBV7-3 to TRBJ2-1; 8 positions match TRBD2. The V segment lost 5 bases and the J segment 8 bases; nucleotides outside the gene matches: 5. The germline V gene has CDR1 SGHTA and CDR2 FQGTGA. The CDR3 is 13 residues long.